These 10 T cell receptor beta chains were sequenced from one sample in a study of cytomegalovirus exposure and HLA in healthy donors. Primers for the PCR totalled 60 Vbeta and 13 Jbeta. Clones were read by immunoSEQ multiplex PCR, and TCRdb kept only the in-frame ones, dropping some. The sample consists of around 100,000 clones, around three quarters of them appearing once. Sample: PBMCs. These receptors all stem from a woman aged 18-29 years in good health and CMV-seropositive.

This clone was seen more than once but under ten times. The chain recombines TRBV27 with TRBJ1-5; D unresolved. CDR3 length: 14 residues. V was cut by 5 bases and J by 1 base, with 9 bases left in between. Germline V lookup: CDR1 MNHEY, CDR2 SMNVEV (reference sequence). CDR3 sequence (DNA): TGTGCCAGCAGTCAGGTTAGGAGCAATCAGCCCCAGCATTTT. Its translation is CASSQVRSNQPQHF.

This rearrangement joins TRBV13 to TRBJ2-7, with 14 bases fitting TRBD2. This CDR3 comprises 17 residues. V shed 4 bases, J shed 2 bases, and the junction held 7 bases outside the gene matches. Per germline, CDR1 PRHDT and CDR2 FYEKMQ (reference sequence). This chain's CDR3 is CASSYRLAGGPPYEQYF. The CDR3 nucleotides read TGTGCCAGCAGCTACAGACTAGCGGGAGGGCCCCCCTACGAGCAGTACTTC.

V usage is TRBV7-9 and J usage is TRBJ1-1; no definite D call. CDR3 length equals 12 residues. The germline CDR1 and CDR2 sequences are SEHNR and FQNEAQ (reference sequence). Trimming stripped 6 bases from V and 1 base from J, with 6 bases between. For the CDR3, the DNA is TGTGCCAGCAGGGAGAGGAACACTGAAGCTTTCTTT. It is translated as CASRERNTEAFF.

The chain has TRBV5-6 and TRBJ1-2; D is possibly TRBD1 (5 bases). Trimming left V 0 bases short and J 3 bases short, with 12 bases between. Germline V lookup: CDR1 SGHDT, CDR2 YYEEEE. CDR3 length: 15 amino acids. CDR3 sequence reads: CASSLGVDRDYGYTF. CDR3 DNA sequence: TGTGCCAGCAGCTTGGGGGTTGACAGAGACTATGGCTACACCTTC.

The rearrangement uses TRBV29-1 and TRBJ2-2; TRBD1 is a possible D gene (6 bases). The CDR3 runs to 14 residues. Germline CDR1 reads SQVTM; CDR2 reads ANQGSEA. V lost 5 bases and J 4 bases, leaving 14 bases between the germline ends. CDR3 coding DNA: TGCAGCGTTTACAGGGAGCAGTCCACCGGGGAGCTGTTTTTT. Its protein product is CSVYREQSTGELFF.

The chain has TRBV28 and TRBJ1-2, with TRBD1 matching 7 bases. The ends lost 5 bases at V and 6 bases at J; junction bases unmatched: 9. Germline CDR1 and CDR2: MDHEN and SYDVKM. The length of the CDR3 is 14 residues. The CDR3 sequence is CASSEGARRNGYTF. CDR3 bases: TGTGCCAGCAGTGAGGGGGCCCGGAGGAATGGCTACACCTTC.

The chain uses TRBV7-8 and TRBJ2-7; TRBD1 might be the D (6 bases). Germline loops: CDR1 SGHVS, CDR2 FQNEAQ. V was pared by 2 bases and J by 6 bases, with 11 bases between. CDR3 length equals 13 residues. DNA for the CDR3: TGTGCCAGCAGCTTAAACAGGGCGAGCGAGCAGTACTTC. Residues: CASSLNRASEQYF.

This clone showed up just a few times. The J gene is TRBJ2-1, the V gene TRBV5-1; TRBD2 aligns across 7 bases. J lost 8 bases, V lost 4 bases, and 9 bases had no gene match. This CDR3 region has 14 residues. Per germline, CDR1 SGHRS and CDR2 YFSETQ. The CDR3 is CASSEWTSFDEQFF. DNA for the CDR3: TGCGCCAGCAGCGAATGGACTAGTTTCGATGAGCAGTTCTTC.

The V gene is TRBV7-9, the J gene TRBJ2-2, with 9 bases that match TRBD2. Germline CDR1 reads SEHNR; CDR2 reads FQNEAQ (reference sequence). The CDR3 runs to 17 residues. With 4 bases clipped from V and 3 bases from J, the junction kept 9 bases outside the gene matches. CDR3 sequence (DNA): TGTGCCAGCAGCTCCTGGACTAGCGAGAGGTACACCGGGGAGCTGTTTTTT. Its translation is CASSSWTSERYTGELFF.

The chain joins TRBV7-8 to TRBJ1-2; tentative D call: TRBD1 (6 bases). Deletions cut 4 bases from V and 0 bases from J, with 18 bases between. CDR1 and CDR2 (germline): SGHVS, FQNEAQ. The CDR3 spans 17 residues. The CDR3 region is CASSYSTGQLTNYGYTF. CDR3 nucleotide sequence: TGTGCCAGCAGCTATTCGACCGGACAGCTTACTAACTATGGCTACACCTTC.